This TCR beta chain was captured in a study of long-term antiretroviral therapy in people with HIV. Study findings and constraints: Transplant donor controls retained higher diversity, though diversity increased after ART.

The immunoSEQ assay was v3.0, run at survey level. Each sample aimed for roughly 35,000-50,000 sequenced T-cell genomes. The method was immunoSEQ multiplex PCR; TCRdb's version includes in-frame clones alone and lacks a portion of them. The sample gives 35,000 to 45,000 clones, approximately 85% of which show up once; roughly a tenth is in the top ten. Regarding this clone: Antigen unknown.

Trimming removed 1 base at V and 5 bases at J, with 9 bases between. The length of the CDR3 is 13 residues. Germline V CDR1 and CDR2: MNHEY, SVGAGI. The genes are TRBV6-5 and TRBJ2-7, with TRBD2 as a possible D gene (6 bases). This specimen was unsorted PBMCs, taken 2.2 years after starting antiretroviral therapy. This sequence was found in a man aged 18-30 years with HIV. The CDR3 spells CASSYWRGNEQYF. The DNA for the CDR3 is TGTGCCAGCAGTTACTGGCGGGGTAACGAGCAGTACTTC.